This TCR beta chain comes out of a study of beta chain features in type 1 diabetes (dated by TCRdb to the late 2010s). General notes on the study: Mean age, gender distribution, total cell number and subset yield did not differ between patients and healthy donors. A total of roughly 100 million sorted cells were examined across all samples, and the number of cells per subset was strongly correlated with RNA yield. The study compared the TCRB repertoires of sorted circulating CD4+ T cell subsets in recently diagnosed type 1 diabetes patients with those in matched healthy donors. Whereas all 28 donors provided naive and central memory subsets, regulatory and stem cell-like memory subsets were isolated from just 8 patients and about 8 healthy donors.

Overall study outcomes, separate from this receptor: Patients with type 1 diabetes made fewer insertions and deleted more nucleotides at VDJ recombination sites, implying thymic rearrangement abnormalities. Sequencing cDNA rather than genomic DNA could over-represent highly expressing activated cells, although activation and CD3 levels did not differ between groups. Naive, central memory and regulatory TCRB repertoires appeared to be more similar among patients than among healthy donors. Shorter templates might have been favored by PCR, but patient and control samples were amplified and corrected together, so both groups would have been affected equally by any skew. A moderate but significant shortening of TCRB CDR3 length was observed in type 1 diabetes patients in all four CD4+ subsets. HLA sub-analyses involved small numbers of individuals, so any influence of HLA type on TCRB rearrangement remained unresolved.

Each donor gave one peripheral blood draw, about 100 mL on average, collected into heparinised tubes. Using a panel that included CD45RO, CCR7, CD25, CD127, CD95 and CD27, naive, central memory, regulatory and stem cell-like memory CD4+ T cells were sorted on a BD FACSAria II. A purity above 98% was achieved for all sorted populations. PBMCs were isolated immediately by Lymphoprep density gradient centrifugation and stained directly without culture. So that batch effects would be minimized, each experiment stained and sorted samples in pairs, pairing one healthy donor with one patient. Via the germline V gene, CDR1 is SGHDT and CDR2 YYEEEE. Measured from the cysteine to the phenylalanine, the CDR3 is 16 residues long. Only CDR3 DNA remains: 48 bases, in frame from the first base. The junction carries 13 bases between V and J, which are trimmed by 2 bases and 1 base respectively. All of the isolated RNA was reverse transcribed with the High Capacity cDNA Reverse Transcription Kit, so expressed TCRB transcripts were sequenced. Deep immunoSEQ sequencing was performed on naive, central memory and regulatory T cell samples, with an average of roughly 3.3 million total reads per sample. Sorted cells were lysed in RLT buffer and RNA was extracted with DNase-treated RNeasy Micro or Mini kits, depending on cell number. Each cell subset was processed on its own to prevent cross-contamination, while patient and healthy donor samples were processed together. The immunoSEQ multiplex PCR was used to amplify TCRB sequences from cDNA, yielding 87-bp fragments that span the CDR3 region. Amplicons were sequenced on the Illumina HiSeq platform. As for how the authors treated the data: Synthetic template baselines were used to correct PCR bias computationally, reads within Hamming distance 2 were collapsed together, and singletons that could not be merged were discarded. By aligning reads against IMGT, V, D and J genes, CDR3 length, and insertions or deletions at six rearrangement sites were assigned. Within each subset, clonotype counts were normalized to sorted cell number, after which true diversity and Gini coefficients were computed with the tcR R package. Repertoire sharing was quantified using the overlap coefficient calculated on TCRB nucleotide sequences. As a proxy for the pre-selection repertoire, out-of-frame TCRB sequences from naive cells were analyzed. TCRdb took this table from immuneACCESS and kept in-frame rearrangements with V and J called. Such tables lack part of the clones; where checked against another copy, unresolved V genes explain under half of the gap, and the rest is unexplained. That table furnishes V, J and clone size, whereas the DNA furnished D and trimming. The table for this sample lists about 740,000 clones; over 10% of them were counted only once. The top ten constitute 0.022% of the sample.

Concerning this clone: There is no known antigen for this receptor. Per-nucleotide qualities are absent, and no much larger clonotype sits a single base away.

This sequence uses TRBV5-6 and TRBJ1-3; TRBD1 is perhaps the D gene, given 5 matching bases. The TCR originated in a young man with type 1 diabetes. Sequencing input: naive CD4+ T cells from blood. In the paper's terms, the cell subset or site label means: true naive CD4+ T cells. The DNA is TGTGCCAGCAGCTTCCGAGGGGTTCAGTCTGGAAACACCATATATTTT. It specifies CASSFRGVQSGNTIYF.